Described below is a single T cell receptor (beta chain) sequence and its context. What it recognizes is unknown. Using a J-beta primer mix together with a sample-barcoded 5' primer, a second PCR was run for roughly 7 to 12 cycles. Each CDR3 protein is one row after TCRdb ran MiXCR on the 5' RACE reads. The sample gives over 600,000 distinct CDR3 sequences, around 20% of which show up once; roughly 3.7% is in the top ten. From germline, CDR1 is SEHNR and CDR2 FQNEAQ (reference sequence). V was clipped by 4 bases and J by 5 bases; unmatched bases: 6. This CDR3 region has 14 residues. The sample comes from a study of blood T cells in healthy people across ages. Overall study context: Researchers report that template switching captured about one barcoded beta molecule per two T cells. Points from the study as a whole: Samples with more naive T cells showed higher observed beta diversity.

The sample was blood. The chain links TRBV7-9 to TRBJ1-2; 8 bases are shared with TRBD1. This TCR was sampled from a man aged 65 to 79 in good health. The CDR3 nucleotides are TGTGCCAGCAGCTCCGGGACAGGTGCTTATGGCTACACCTTC. This encodes CASSSGTGAYGYTF.